What follows are 16 T cell receptor beta chains derived from one specimen sequenced in a study of blood T cell repertoires in COVID-19. Clones were read by immunoSEQ multiplex PCR, and TCRdb kept only the in-frame ones, dropping some. The sample has around 140,000 clones, approximately 89% seen once. The sample taken for sequencing was peripheral blood. The origin of the receptors is a human donor in a cohort sampled during active COVID-19.

V is TRBV5-4 and J is TRBJ2-1, with 9 positions matching TRBD2. The CDR3 is made up of 15 amino acids. CDR1 is SGHNT, CDR2 YYREEE, per germline (reference sequence). V gave up 4 bases and J gave up 4 bases; unmatched junction bases: 6. For the CDR3, the DNA is TGTGCCAGCAGCGTGGCGGGGGGGGCTTACAATGAGCAGTTCTTC. Encoded protein: CASSVAGGAYNEQFF.

The chain couples TRBV6-1 to TRBJ2-3; the D gene is possibly TRBD1 (7 bases). The CDR3 runs to 16 residues. Trimming stripped 4 bases from V and 0 bases from J, with 14 bases between. Germline V gene lookup returns CDR1 MNHNS and CDR2 SASEGT. CDR3 bases: TGTGCCAGCAGTGCCCCAGGGGGGAGCAGCACAGATACGCAGTATTTT. Translation: CASSAPGGSSTDTQYF.

This clone appeared a single time. J is TRBJ2-3 and V is TRBV28; 12 bases map to TRBD2. The V gene's germline CDR1 is MDHEN and CDR2 SYDVKM. V lost 2 bases to trimming and J lost 4 bases; unmatched junction nucleotides: 13. This CDR3 is built from 19 residues. The CDR3 DNA sequence: TGTGCCAGCAGTTTACCCCCCGTGCTAGCGGGGGGGGAGGCAGATACGCAGTATTTT. The encoded protein is CASSLPPVLAGGEADTQYF.

This chain joins TRBV7-9 and TRBJ1-2, with unresolved D. V shed 0 bases and J shed 8 bases, with 7 bases lying between them. Germline CDR1 SEHNR, CDR2 FQNEAQ (reference sequence). The CDR3 is 12 residues long. CDR3 nucleotides: TGTGCCAGCAGCTTAGCCCTATACGGCTACACCTTC. It is translated as CASSLALYGYTF.

V is TRBV5-1 and J is TRBJ2-1; 9 bases fit TRBD2. Germline V gene lookup returns CDR1 SGHRS and CDR2 YFSETQ. Losses at the gene ends were 0 bases for V and 0 bases for J; bases not matched to a gene: 7. The CDR3 has 18 residues. CDR3 protein: CASSLALAGVISYNEQFF. The CDR3 coding sequence is TGCGCCAGCAGCTTGGCCTTAGCGGGGGTGATCTCCTACAATGAGCAGTTCTTC.

The rearrangement joins TRBV5-6 to TRBJ2-5; D gene ambiguous. The CDR3 is 13 residues long. Deletions cut 4 bases from V and 4 bases from J, with 11 bases between. Germline loops: CDR1 SGHDT, CDR2 YYEEEE. As DNA, the CDR3 is TGTGCCAGCAGCAACGCCCCCGGAGAGACCCAGTACTTC. This sequence encodes CASSNAPGETQYF.

Comments on this clone: Relative to the germline gene, one junction end is altered; a read error may explain this. The DNA of the CDR3 is TGTGCCAGCAGTTTACGGAACAGGAACTCTTTT. Protein: CASSLRNRNSF. This chain joins TRBV12-3 or TRBV12-4 and TRBJ2-3; a weak D match, TRBD1 (5 bases). This CDR3 has 11 residues.

The gene calls are TRBV24-1 and TRBJ2-3; possibly TRBD1 for D (6 bases). The CDR3 is made up of 16 amino acids. Germline-derived CDR1 and CDR2 are KGHDR and SFDVKD. V gave up 3 bases and J gave up 4 bases, with 16 bases separating them. CDR3 DNA: TGTGCCACCAGTGATCCGAGGGGGTTCCGGCCAGATACGCAGTATTTT. Translating gives CATSDPRGFRPDTQYF.

The genes are TRBV7-8 and TRBJ2-4, with 9 bases lining up with TRBD1. Trimming at V came to 5 bases and at J to 2 bases, leaving 7 bases not matched to a gene. Germline loops: CDR1 SGHVS, CDR2 FQNEAQ. CDR3 length: 16 amino acids. DNA for the CDR3: TGTGCCAGCAGCCCTCGGGACAGGGTGCCCAAAAACATTCAGTACTTC. It is translated as CASSPRDRVPKNIQYF.

This rearrangement joins TRBV5-1 to TRBJ2-2, with TRBD1 matching 9 bases. Germline V gives CDR1 SGHRS, CDR2 YFSETQ. J lost 4 bases, V lost 3 bases, and 7 bases had no gene match. The CDR3 is made up of 16 amino acids. CDR3 region: CASSYGQGLGTGELFF. The CDR3 DNA follows: TGCGCCAGCAGCTACGGACAGGGGTTGGGCACCGGGGAGCTGTTTTTT. The variable domain in full, with the rest retrieved from reference TRBV5-1 and TRBJ2-2, is KAGVTQTPRYLIKTRGQQVTLSCSPISGHRSVSWYQQTPGQGLQFLFEYFSETQRNKGNFPGRFSGRQFSNSRSEMNVSTLELGDSALYLCASSYGQGLGTGELFFGEGSRLTVL.

This clone is a singleton in its sample. The chain couples TRBV14 to TRBJ2-5; 8 bases are a match to TRBD2. Germline CDR1 reads SGHDN; CDR2 reads FVKESK. The V segment lost 8 bases and the J segment 7 bases; nucleotides outside the gene matches: 15. The CDR3 has 15 residues. CDR3 in amino acids: CASAPGLAGTVTQYF. In DNA, the CDR3 is TGTGCCAGCGCCCCCGGTCTAGCGGGCACCGTGACCCAGTACTTC.

The V call is TRBV15, the J call TRBJ1-1; weak D call: TRBD1 (5 bases). The CDR3 is 14 amino acids. V lost 0 bases to trimming and J lost 8 bases, with 13 bases between them. The germline gives CDR1 LNHNV, CDR2 YYDKDF (reference sequence). The CDR3 region has the DNA TGTGCCACCAGCAGAGACTTAAGGGGTTCCGAAGCTTTCTTT. This encodes CATSRDLRGSEAFF.

The rearrangement links TRBV6-1 to TRBJ2-7; D unclear. Trimming pared 2 bases from V and 4 bases from J, leaving 9 bases between. Germline V lookup: CDR1 MNHNS, CDR2 SASEGT. The CDR3 runs to 13 residues. CDR3 DNA: TGTGCCAGCAGTGAATTTGAGAGTTACGAGCAGTACTTC. Encoded protein: CASSEFESYEQYF.

V is TRBV10-3 and J is TRBJ2-3; 11 bases are shared with TRBD1. Losses at the gene ends were 6 bases for V and 5 bases for J; bases not matched to a gene: 4. This CDR3 comprises 14 residues. Per the germline V gene, CDR1 is ENHRY and CDR2 is SYGVKD. The CDR3 coding sequence is TGTGCCATCAGGACCGGGACAGGGGGAGATACGCAGTATTTT. Translated, it gives CAIRTGTGGDTQYF.

The V and J genes are TRBV11-2 and TRBJ1-2; TRBD1 matches at 8 bases. This CDR3 comprises 13 residues. Germline V gives CDR1 SGHAT, CDR2 FQNNGV. V trimming: 6 bases; J trimming: 6 bases; junction bases outside the gene matches: 6. CDR3 in amino acids: CASRQRQGNGYTF. DNA for the CDR3: TGTGCCAGCAGACAAAGACAGGGGAATGGCTACACCTTC.

The CDR3 coding sequence is TGTGCCAGTAGTATCCTGGACAGAGAGAACACTGAAGCTTTCTTT. This codes for CASSILDRENTEAFF. The J gene is TRBJ1-1, the V gene TRBV19; possibly TRBD1 for D (6 bases). Germline V gene sequence: CDR1 LNHDA, CDR2 SQIVND (reference sequence). Deletions cut 3 bases from V and 1 base from J, with 12 bases between. The CDR3 loop spans 15 amino acids.